These 31 T cell receptor beta chains came from one sample sequenced in a study of T-cell reconstitution after alpha-beta-depleted transplantation in children. Unique molecular identifiers were incorporated when the TCRbeta library was constructed. A single record per CDR3 protein comes from TCRdb applying MiXCR to the PCR reads. Of about 260,000 distinct CDR3 sequences in the sample, 11% were seen once. The sequencing used peripheral blood, collected 180 days after TCRalphabeta/CD19-depleted stem cell transplant. The receptors here all came from a male patient under 10 years old who had a stem cell transplant for chronic granulomatous disease, so the T cells may come from the graft donor.

This clonotype was seen repeatedly, ten times or more. The genes are TRBV20-1 and TRBJ2-1, with 11 bases matching TRBD2. The CDR3 has 16 residues. V lost 5 bases and J lost 5; bases outside the gene matches: 11. Germline V gives CDR1 DFQATT, CDR2 SNEGSKA (reference sequence). The CDR3 here is CSALNSGRAPDNEQFF. For the CDR3, the DNA is TGCAGTGCTCTTAATAGCGGGAGGGCCCCTGACAATGAGCAGTTCTTC.

This clonotype came up many times. DNA of the CDR3: TGCAGTGCTAGGGATATGAGGCAGGGAGTAAAAGAGACCCAGTACTTC. The encoded protein is CSARDMRQGVKETQYF. The rearrangement joins TRBV20-1 to TRBJ2-5; perhaps D is TRBD1 or TRBD2 (5 bases each). This CDR3 is 16 amino acids long. V was clipped by 3 bases and J by 3 bases, with 20 bases between them. Germline assignment: CDR1 DFQATT and CDR2 SNEGSKA (reference sequence).

This clonotype came up many times. The chain carries TRBV11-2 and TRBJ2-1, with a weak D call TRBD2 (6 bases). CDR1 is SGHAT and CDR2 is FQNNGV in the germline V gene. V shed 7 bases and J shed 7 bases, with 20 bases lying between them. The CDR3 runs to 15 residues. Here the CDR3 DNA reads TGTGCCAGCAAGCCACCTAGCGAGGGGACGAATGAGCAGTTCTTC. Its translation: CASKPPSEGTNEQFF.

This clonotype was observed many times. V is TRBV7-9 and J is TRBJ2-1; 12 bases are shared with TRBD2. V lost 2 bases and J lost 7; bases outside the gene matches: 3. This CDR3 spans 15 amino acids. Germline-derived CDR1 and CDR2 are SEHNR and FQNEAQ (reference sequence). The CDR3 bases are TGTGCCAGCAGCTTAAGGCTAGCGGGAGGGAATGAGCAGTTCTTC. Translation: CASSLRLAGGNEQFF. The full variable domain, with the rest looked up from reference TRBV7-9 and TRBJ2-1, is DTGVSQNPRHKITKRGQNVTFRCDPISEHNRLYWYRQTLGQGPEFLTYFQNEAQLEKSRLLSDRFSAERPKGSFSTLEIQRTEQGDSAMYLCASSLRLAGGNEQFFGPGTRLTVL.

This clonotype appeared a few times. The CDR3 loop reads CASSLPFSGGGYEQYF. DNA of the CDR3: TGTGCCAGCAGTTTACCCTTTTCGGGGGGCGGCTACGAGCAGTACTTC. J is TRBJ2-7 and V is TRBV27, with D possibly being TRBD2 (7 bases). V was pared by 2 bases and J by 3 bases, with 17 bases between. The CDR3 totals 16 residues. Germline CDR1 is MNHEY and CDR2 is SMNVEV (reference sequence).

The chain links TRBV19 to TRBJ2-4, with D possibly TRBD2 on 6 matching bases. Germline V gives CDR1 LNHDA, CDR2 SQIVND (reference sequence). V dropped 4 bases and J dropped 2 bases, with 15 bases sitting between them. The CDR3 spans 16 residues. CDR3 in DNA: TGTGCCAGTAGTAACAACGCGGGGAGTCCCAAAAACATTCAGTACTTC. Protein sequence: CASSNNAGSPKNIQYF.

This clonotype has a count of ten or more. V usage is TRBV29-1 and J usage is TRBJ1-4; 7 nucleotides align to TRBD1. The CDR3 spans 13 residues. Germline values: CDR1 SQVTM, CDR2 ANQGSEA. Trimming at V came to 1 base and at J to 4 bases, leaving 0 bases not matched to a gene. The CDR3, as DNA: TGCAGCGTTGAAGGGGACAGTAATGAAAAACTGTTTTTT. It specifies CSVEGDSNEKLFF.

This clonotype was counted many times. The chain couples TRBV12-3 or TRBV12-4 to TRBJ2-3, with 7 positions matching TRBD1. The CDR3 runs 16 residues. V lost 6 bases, J lost 3 bases, and 12 bases stayed unmatched. Written as DNA, the CDR3 is TGTGCCAGCAGCAGAGTCGGACAGGTTCTTACAGATACGCAGTATTTT. Its translation is CASSRVGQVLTDTQYF.

This clonotype was counted at least ten times. The chain recombines TRBV9 with TRBJ2-1, with D perhaps TRBD1 (6 bases). CDR3 length: 16 residues. Germline V gene sequence: CDR1 SGDLS, CDR2 YYNGEE. With 4 bases removed from V and 8 bases from J, the gap between germline ends came to 22 bases. CDR3 residues: CASSPRTYRERHEQFF. CDR3 sequence (DNA): TGTGCCAGCAGCCCCCGCACATACAGGGAGAGGCATGAGCAGTTCTTC.

This clonotype came up many times. This chain links TRBV20-1 with TRBJ1-1; D unclear. V dropped 1 base and J dropped 1 base, with 7 bases sitting between them. The V gene's germline CDR1 is DFQATT and CDR2 SNEGSKA (reference sequence). The length of the CDR3 is 13 residues. The CDR3 DNA follows: TGCAGTGCTAGAGTTTCCACGAACACTGAAGCTTTCTTT. Amino acid sequence: CSARVSTNTEAFF.

At least ten counts were recorded for this clonotype. This chain connects TRBV20-1 to TRBJ2-2; D is perhaps TRBD1 (6 bases). The CDR3 has 14 residues. Trimming removed 2 bases from V and 2 bases from J, with 9 bases in between. Germline CDR1 reads DFQATT; CDR2 reads SNEGSKA (reference sequence). CDR3 coding DNA: TGCAGTGCTAGACACAGGGTCAACACCGGGGAGCTGTTTTTT. It is translated as CSARHRVNTGELFF.

The rearrangement uses TRBV5-6 and TRBJ2-7; 9 bases map to TRBD2. The V segment lost 4 bases and the J segment 0 bases; nucleotides outside the gene matches: 8. The CDR3 has 16 residues. From germline, CDR1 is SGHDT and CDR2 YYEEEE. The CDR3 spells CASSLLGTSLSYEQYF. The CDR3 nucleotides are TGTGCCAGCAGCCTCCTTGGGACTAGCCTCTCCTACGAGCAGTACTTC.

This clonotype was counted many times. The CDR3 sequence is CASSLAFSASYEQYF. The CDR3 nucleotides read TGTGCCAGCAGCTTAGCTTTCAGCGCGTCCTACGAGCAGTACTTC. The J gene is TRBJ2-7, the V gene TRBV7-8, with D unclear. The V gene's germline CDR1 is SGHVS and CDR2 FQNEAQ. This CDR3 has 15 residues. V lost 0 bases and J lost 1, with 10 bases in between.

The chain carries TRBV6-2 or TRBV6-3 and TRBJ2-3; 10 bases line up with TRBD2. V shed 6 bases, J shed 3 bases, and the junction held 18 bases outside the gene matches. This CDR3 has 19 residues. Germline CDR1 MNHEY, CDR2 SVGEGT. CDR3 DNA: TGTGCCAGCAGCTCCCTTCTAGCGGGGGCCCCCAGGGGGACAGATACGCAGTATTTT. Protein sequence: CASSSLLAGAPRGTDTQYF.

Details on this clonotype: Given a much more abundant clone one base away, this may be a read error. This chain uses TRBV4-1 with TRBJ2-1; no firm D call. The CDR3 has 13 amino acids. CDR1 and CDR2 (germline): MGHRA, YSYEKL. This CDR3 reads CASIQGQLPQQFF. The CDR3 DNA is TGCGCCAGCATCCAAGGGCAGCTGCCCCAGCAGTTCTTC.

The table lists this clonotype with many counts. The genes are TRBV12-3 or TRBV12-4 and TRBJ1-5, with D maybe TRBD1 (5 bases). This CDR3 has 15 amino acids. Trimming shortened V by 3 bases and J by 1 base, and 10 bases separated the two germline ends. The DNA of the CDR3 is TGTGCCAGCAGTTTGGGGGGAAAAAGCAATCAGCCCCAGCATTTT. Its protein is CASSLGGKSNQPQHF.

A word on this clonotype: A much larger clone sits a single nucleotide away, making a read error possible. The chain has TRBV27 and TRBJ2-5; D is perhaps TRBD2 (5 bases). The V gene's germline CDR1 is MNHEY and CDR2 SMNVEV (reference sequence). There are 15 residues in the CDR3. V lost 5 bases and J 0 bases, leaving 13 bases between the germline ends. The CDR3 is CASSGGWGYQETQYF. DNA for the CDR3: TGTGCCAGCAGTGGCGGGTGGGGTTACCAAGAGACCCAGTACTTC.

This clonotype was detected many times. This chain uses TRBV9 with TRBJ2-5; 7 bases line up with TRBD1. The CDR3 loop spans 13 amino acids. V shed 6 bases and J 7 bases; nucleotides not matched to a gene: 9. CDR1 and CDR2 (germline): SGDLS, YYNGEE. The CDR3 coding sequence is TGTGCCAGCAAAGCCGGGACAGAAGGGACCCAGTACTTC. It specifies CASKAGTEGTQYF.

This clonotype came up many times. The chain has TRBV5-1 and TRBJ1-3, with D possibly matching TRBD1 (5 bases). Per germline, CDR1 SGHRS and CDR2 YFSETQ. V was pared by 1 base and J by 0 bases, with 17 bases between. This CDR3 comprises 18 residues. In nucleotides, the CDR3 is TGCGCCAGCAGCTTGACAGGCCTCCTCCTTAGCTCTGGAAACACCATATATTTT. Residues: CASSLTGLLLSSGNTIYF.

This clonotype was observed at least ten times. The chain links TRBV29-1 to TRBJ2-7, with D maybe TRBD1 (5 bases). V was clipped by 4 bases and J by 3 bases, with 7 bases between them. The CDR3 spans 11 residues. Germline V gene lookup returns CDR1 SQVTM and CDR2 ANQGSEA. The CDR3: CSVGRDYEQYF. CDR3 bases: TGCAGCGTTGGCAGGGACTACGAGCAGTACTTC.

This clonotype has ten or more counts. The CDR3 DNA is TGTGCCAGCAGGAGCACTTACGAGCAGTACTTC. Its translation: CASRSTYEQYF. V gene TRBV6-2 or TRBV6-3 combines with J gene TRBJ2-7; D gene ambiguous. Trimming took off 6 bases at V and 4 bases at J, with 7 bases between the two ends. From germline, CDR1 is MNHEY and CDR2 SVGEGT. This CDR3 has 11 residues.

Comments on this clonotype: This may come from a read error, since a much larger clone is one base off. The V and J genes are TRBV11-2 and TRBJ2-5; the match to TRBD2 covers 14 bases. Germline CDR1 and CDR2: SGHAT and FQNNGV. The CDR3 has 18 residues. CDR3 loop: CSSSSGTSGRGRRETQYF. The CDR3 region has the DNA TGTTCCAGCAGTTCAGGGACTAGCGGGAGAGGGAGGAGGGAGACCCAGTACTTC. Full variable domain (rest looked up from reference TRBV11-2 and TRBJ2-5): EAGVAQSPRYKIIEKRQSVAFWCNPISGHATLYWYQQILGQGPKLLIQFQNNGVVDDSQLPKDRFSAERLKGVDSTLKIQPAKLEDSAVYLCSSSSGTSGRGRRETQYFGPGTRLLVL.

This clonotype was seen ten or more times. The chain recombines TRBV11-2 with TRBJ2-5; TRBD1 aligns across 7 bases. This CDR3 contains 14 residues. Trimming at V came to 3 bases and at J to 4 bases, leaving 5 bases not matched to a gene. CDR1 and CDR2 from the germline V gene are SGHAT and FQNNGV. CDR3 DNA: TGTGCCAGCAGCTTCACAGGGGTGGGAGAGACCCAGTACTTC. It is translated as CASSFTGVGETQYF.

There are many counts of this clonotype. The chain employs TRBV20-1 and TRBJ2-5, with a weak D call TRBD2 (5 bases). V lost 7 bases, J lost 1 base, and 22 bases lay in between. Per the germline V gene, CDR1 is DFQATT and CDR2 is SNEGSKA (reference sequence). The CDR3 is made up of 16 amino acids. The CDR3, as DNA: TGCAGTGTTACCTCCTTGATGGAACGGGGCCAAGAGACCCAGTACTTC. Translating it yields CSVTSLMERGQETQYF.

The table lists this clonotype with a few counts. V gene TRBV10-3 combines with J gene TRBJ2-7; D gene uncertain. The V end lost 0 bases, the J end lost 1 base, and 7 bases lay between the germline ends. The CDR3 covers 14 residues. CDR1 is ENHRY and CDR2 is SYGVKD in the germline V gene. CDR3 in amino acids: CAISESADSYEQYF. The CDR3 DNA reads TGTGCCATCAGTGAGTCGGCAGATTCCTACGAGCAGTACTTC.

This clonotype has a count of ten or more. V usage is TRBV29-1 and J usage is TRBJ2-7; 7 nucleotides align to TRBD1. This CDR3 has 15 residues. The V gene's germline CDR1 is SQVTM and CDR2 ANQGSEA. With V trimmed by 2 bases and J by 6 bases, 13 bases remained unmatched. This chain's CDR3 is CSVENTGAPGGEQYF. The CDR3 DNA is TGCAGCGTTGAAAATACAGGGGCTCCTGGGGGCGAGCAGTACTTC.

This clonotype was recorded many times. The chain links TRBV3-1 to TRBJ1-1, with 10 bases matching TRBD1. Per germline, CDR1 LGHDT and CDR2 YNNKEL (reference sequence). With 6 bases clipped from V and 0 bases from J, the junction kept 4 bases outside the gene matches. This CDR3 is 15 amino acids long. The CDR3 spells CASRGDRGLNTEAFF. The CDR3 coding sequence is TGTGCCAGCAGGGGGGACAGGGGTTTGAACACTGAAGCTTTCTTT. Using reference TRBV3-1 and TRBJ1-1 for the parts outside the CDR3, the full variable domain is DTAVSQTPKYLVTQMGNDKSIKCEQNLGHDTMYWYKQDSKKFLKIMFSYNNKELIINETVPNRFSPKSPDKAHLNLHINSLELGDSAVYFCASRGDRGLNTEAFFGQGTRLTVV.

This clonotype was observed at least ten times. The rearrangement uses TRBV5-6 and TRBJ2-1, with a possible D match to TRBD2 (5 bases). V lost 0 bases and J lost 7, with 11 bases in between. CDR1 and CDR2 (germline): SGHDT, YYEEEE. CDR3 length equals 14 residues. The CDR3 DNA reads as TGTGCCAGCAGCTTGGACGCGGGTTCGAATGAGCAGTTCTTC. Amino acid sequence: CASSLDAGSNEQFF.

This clonotype was counted many times. Here the CDR3 reads CASSARQGGTGELFF. CDR3 DNA: TGTGCCAGCAGCGCTCGACAGGGAGGAACCGGGGAGCTGTTTTTT. The rearrangement uses TRBV7-2 and TRBJ2-2; D possibly corresponds to TRBD1 (7 bases). Trimming took off 5 bases at V and 5 bases at J, with 15 bases between the two ends. This CDR3 contains 15 residues. Per the germline V gene, CDR1 is SGHTA and CDR2 is FQGNSA.

In this sample, this clonotype turned up many times. This rearrangement joins TRBV7-6 to TRBJ1-4; D is perhaps TRBD1 (6 bases). V was cut by 5 bases and J by 10 bases, with 17 bases left in between. This CDR3 spans 14 amino acids. Germline values: CDR1 SGHVS, CDR2 FNYEAQ. In nucleotides, the CDR3 is TGTGCCAGCAGCCAGCTCGTGGGGGCAGGAAAACTGTTTTTT. Its protein is CASSQLVGAGKLFF.

At least ten counts were recorded for this clonotype. The chain links TRBV4-2 to TRBJ1-1; 10 nucleotides line up with TRBD1. This CDR3 region has 15 residues. Germline V gives CDR1 LGHNA, CDR2 YNFKEQ. The V gene end was trimmed by 4 bases and the J gene end by 4 bases; junction bases not matched to a gene: 6. CDR3 DNA: TGTGCCAGCAGCCTAACGGGACAGGGGTTCACTGAAGCTTTCTTT. Its translation: CASSLTGQGFTEAFF.